Listed below are T cell receptor beta chains from one sample, sequenced in a study of CD8 T cells in ankylosing spondylitis. From the 5' RACE reads, TCRdb called clonotypes with MiXCR, one entry per CDR3 protein. The repertoire has approximately 440,000 distinct CDR3 sequences, approximately 17% of them found once; the top ten carry over 0.9%. Input material: blood, either unsorted or a sorted T cell fraction (not recorded which). Every receptor here comes from a male donor with ankylosing spondylitis. The CDR3 runs from the conserved cysteine through the conserved F or W. Fields, in order: D gene, V gene, clone size, J gene, CDR3 protein, CDR3 DNA. A D gene is named only where the DNA matches it firmly. Some rows have no size entry. The others give once, few or many, or a class for an expanded clone.

TRBD1,TRBV6-2/TRBV6-3,NA,TRBJ1-3,CASNHGTVSGNTIYF,TGTGCCAGCAACCACGGGACAGTCTCTGGAAACACCATATATTTT
TRBD2,TRBV5-1,NA,TRBJ2-1,CASSQSGGSYNEQFF,TGCGCCAGCAGCCAAAGCGGGGGCTCCTACAATGAGCAGTTCTTC
NA,TRBV3-1,NA,TRBJ2-1,CASSQVGRDGVGQFF,TGTGCCAGCAGCCAAGTTGGGCGGGATGGAGTCGGGCAGTTCTTC
NA,TRBV14,NA,TRBJ1-1,CASSQDGAGRRNTEAFF,TGTGCCAGCAGCCAAGATGGTGCGGGACGGAGGAACACTGAAGCTTTCTTT
TRBD2,TRBV2,NA,TRBJ2-3,CASSALRGTDTQYF,TGTGCCAGCAGCGCCTTGCGGGGGACAGATACGCAGTATTTT
TRBD2,TRBV13,NA,TRBJ2-1,CASSLMASGGEQFF,TGTGCCAGCAGCTTAATGGCTAGCGGGGGGGAGCAGTTCTTC
TRBD1,TRBV20-1,NA,TRBJ2-5,CSASAGTGGQTQYF,TGCAGTGCCAGCGCCGGGACAGGGGGACAGACCCAGTACTTC
NA,TRBV6-1,NA,TRBJ1-5,CASSDRPSGTGNQPQHF,TGTGCCAGCAGTGATAGGCCTTCGGGTACGGGCAATCAGCCCCAGCATTTT
NA,TRBV2,NA,TRBJ1-5,CASKGPGASNQPQHF,TGTGCCAGCAAGGGTCCGGGGGCCTCCAATCAGCCCCAGCATTTT
TRBD1,TRBV20-1,NA,TRBJ2-5,CSATLQGRWETQYF,TGCAGTGCTACCCTACAGGGGAGATGGGAGACCCAGTACTTC
NA,TRBV7-2,NA,TRBJ2-3,CASSQHVPDTQYF,TGTGCCAGCAGCCAGCACGTCCCAGATACGCAGTATTTT
NA,TRBV20-1,few,TRBJ1-4,CSARDPGTVNNEKLFF,TGCAGTGCTAGAGATCCCGGGACGGTAAATAATGAAAAACTGTTTTTT
TRBD2,TRBV7-2,NA,TRBJ2-4,CASSLASGTSGRARNIQYF,TGTGCCAGCAGCTTAGCGTCGGGGACTAGCGGGAGGGCCCGAAACATTCAGTACTTC
TRBD1,TRBV28,NA,TRBJ1-6,CASREGGSLTDNSPLHF,TGTGCCAGCAGGGAAGGGGGCTCACTCACGGATAATTCACCCCTCCACTTT
NA,TRBV6-6,NA,TRBJ2-7,CASCRGGNYEQYF,TGTGCCAGCTGCCGAGGCGGGAACTACGAGCAGTACTTC
TRBD1,TRBV5-5,few,TRBJ2-2,CASSRRTGNAGELFF,TGTGCCAGCAGCCGGAGGACAGGGAACGCCGGGGAGCTGTTTTTT
TRBD2,TRBV28,many,TRBJ2-7,CASGGERYEQYF,TGTGCCAGCGGGGGGGAACGCTACGAGCAGTACTTC
NA,TRBV23-1,NA,TRBJ1-4,CASSQSKRLNEKLFF,TGCGCCAGCAGTCAATCGAAACGGCTAAATGAAAAACTGTTTTTT
NA,TRBV24-1,many,TRBJ2-3,CATSDLTFGGTDTQYF,TGTGCCACCAGTGATTTGACTTTTGGTGGCACAGATACGCAGTATTTT
NA,TRBV15,few,TRBJ2-5,CATSNKRGIQETQYF,TGTGCCACCAGCAATAAAAGGGGAATCCAAGAGACCCAGTACTTC
NA,TRBV7-8,few,TRBJ1-2,CASSPRADTNYGYTF,TGTGCCAGCAGCCCCCGGGCAGACACTAACTATGGCTACACCTTC
NA,TRBV20-1,few,TRBJ1-3,CSAPSTGFGNTIYF,TGCAGTGCTCCTTCTACCGGTTTTGGAAACACCATATATTTT
NA,TRBV12-3/TRBV12-4,few,TRBJ2-1,CASSPGTEDNEQFF,TGTGCCAGCAGCCCCGGGACGGAGGACAATGAGCAGTTCTTC
NA,TRBV29-1,many,TRBJ2-1,CSVERDLARGEQFF,TGCAGCGTTGAAAGGGACCTCGCTAGGGGTGAGCAGTTCTTC
NA,TRBV27,NA,TRBJ1-3,CASSSDSSGNTIYF,TGTGCCAGCAGTTCGGACAGCTCTGGAAACACCATATATTTT
TRBD2,TRBV10-1,few,TRBJ2-1,CASSPATSGGACEQFF,TGCGCCAGCAGCCCCGCGACTAGCGGGGGGGCCTGTGAGCAGTTCTTC
NA,TRBV18,NA,TRBJ1-1,CASSRDKKNTEAFF,TGTGCCAGCTCACGGGACAAAAAGAACACTGAAGCTTTCTTT
NA,TRBV2,NA,TRBJ2-5,CASSGETLQETQYF,TGTGCCAGCAGTGGAGAAACACTCCAAGAGACCCAGTACTTC
NA,TRBV19,few,TRBJ1-1,CASSIRLGQLNTEAFF,TGTGCCAGTAGTATTCGATTGGGTCAGTTGAACACTGAAGCTTTCTTT
NA,TRBV12-3/TRBV12-4,many,TRBJ1-5,CASSGPGQGSNQPQHF,TGTGCCAGCAGTGGTCCGGGCCAAGGGAGCAATCAGCCCCAGCATTTT
NA,TRBV25-1,many,TRBJ2-7,CASSEPYQGGEQYF,TGTGCCAGCAGTGAGCCTTACCAGGGGGGCGAGCAGTACTTC
TRBD1,TRBV7-2,NA,TRBJ1-3,CASSLEGTDYLNTIYF,TGTGCCAGCAGCTTAGAGGGGACAGATTACTTAAACACCATATATTTT
TRBD1,TRBV25-1,NA,TRBJ2-7,CASSELDRVDEQYF,TGTGCCAGCAGTGAATTGGACAGGGTAGACGAGCAGTACTTC
TRBD2,TRBV20-1,NA,TRBJ2-7,CSAPRTSGSYEQYF,TGCAGTGCTCCTAGGACTAGCGGGTCCTACGAGCAGTACTTC
TRBD2,TRBV20-1,NA,TRBJ2-7,CSARAGTTRYEQYF,TGCAGTGCTAGAGCCGGGACTACCCGTTACGAGCAGTACTTC
NA,TRBV7-2,NA,TRBJ1-1,CASSFTNRATEAFF,TGTGCCAGCAGCTTCACGAACAGGGCCACTGAAGCTTTCTTT
TRBD1,TRBV7-9,NA,TRBJ1-2,CASSPTGAPGGYGYTF,TGTGCCAGCAGCCCCACAGGGGCACCCGGGGGCTATGGCTACACCTTC
NA,TRBV12-3/TRBV12-4,NA,TRBJ1-5,CASSSQANQPQHF,TGTGCCAGCAGTTCCCAGGCTAATCAGCCCCAGCATTTT
TRBD2,TRBV20-1,NA,TRBJ2-7,CSARVSSGPSYEQYF,TGCAGTGCTAGAGTTTCTAGCGGGCCGTCCTACGAGCAGTACTTC
TRBD1,TRBV4-2,once,TRBJ1-6,CASNPDRNSPLHF,TGTGCCAGCAACCCGGACAGGAATTCACCCCTCCACTTT
TRBD2,TRBV7-8,few,TRBJ2-7,CASSSWAGGPYEQYF,TGTGCCAGCAGTTCCTGGGCGGGAGGGCCCTACGAGCAGTACTTC
TRBD1,TRBV28,few,TRBJ2-7,CASSFERATGDTYEQYF,TGTGCCAGCAGTTTCGAGAGGGCGACAGGGGATACCTACGAGCAGTACTTC
TRBD1,TRBV20-1,few,TRBJ2-4,CSASRGRDPASLAKNIQYF,TGCAGTGCTAGCAGGGGGCGGGATCCTGCATCCTTAGCCAAAAACATTCAGTACTTC
NA,TRBV12-3/TRBV12-4,many,TRBJ1-3,CASSLRRSSGNTIYF,TGTGCCAGCAGTTTAAGGCGGTCCTCTGGAAACACCATATATTTT
NA,TRBV6-1,few,TRBJ2-3,CASSGISGRRKGTDTQYF,TGTGCCAGCAGTGGAATATCGGGTCGCAGGAAGGGCACAGATACGCAGTATTTT
NA,TRBV10-2,NA,TRBJ2-2,CASNVALNTGELFF,TGCGCCAGCAACGTGGCCTTGAACACCGGGGAGCTGTTTTTT
NA,TRBV15,NA,TRBJ1-5,CATSRDRPGSNQPQHF,TGTGCCACCAGCAGAGATAGGCCAGGAAGCAATCAGCCCCAGCATTTT
TRBD1,TRBV27,NA,TRBJ1-1,CASSPKTGAVTEAFF,TGTGCCAGCAGTCCAAAGACAGGGGCGGTGACTGAAGCTTTCTTT
NA,TRBV6-1,NA,TRBJ1-5,CASSETGQGRGNSNQPQHF,TGTGCCAGCAGTGAAACTGGGCAGGGGAGGGGTAATAGCAATCAGCCCCAGCATTTT
TRBD1,TRBV14,few,TRBJ2-1,CASSRRTGPDEQFF,TGTGCCAGCAGCCGGAGGACAGGGCCAGATGAGCAGTTCTTC
TRBD1,TRBV7-9,few,TRBJ2-7,CASSLAGGDRTYEQYF,TGTGCCAGCAGCTTAGCTGGAGGGGACAGGACCTACGAGCAGTACTTC
TRBD2,TRBV7-2,many,TRBJ2-7,CASSRTSGSSYEQYF,TGTGCCAGCAGCAGAACTAGCGGGAGCTCCTACGAGCAGTACTTC
TRBD1,TRBV20-1,many,TRBJ1-6,CSVLGSDRGVRNSPLHF,TGCAGTGTGCTAGGGAGCGACAGGGGAGTCCGTAATTCACCCCTCCACTTT
NA,TRBV20-1,few,TRBJ1-3,CSAPYSYSGNTIYF,TGCAGTGCTCCCTACAGCTACTCTGGAAACACCATATATTTT
NA,TRBV6-2/TRBV6-3,NA,TRBJ2-7,CASSLRGGHIYEQYF,TGTGCCAGCAGCCTTCGCGGCGGACACATCTACGAGCAGTACTTC
NA,TRBV20-1,NA,TRBJ2-2,CSARPGGRANTGELFF,TGCAGTGCTAGGCCTGGGGGGCGCGCGAACACCGGGGAGCTGTTTTTT
NA,TRBV6-1,few,TRBJ2-2,CASSPTRQGGNTGELFF,TGTGCCAGCAGCCCAACCCGACAGGGAGGGAACACCGGGGAGCTGTTTTTT
NA,TRBV7-9,few,TRBJ2-3,CASTRSTDTQYF,TGTGCCAGCACCCGGAGCACAGATACGCAGTATTTT
NA,TRBV29-1,many,TRBJ2-7,CSVADYEQYF,TGCAGCGTTGCCGACTACGAGCAGTACTTC